A single sample gave rise to the 10 T cell receptor beta chains below, sequenced in a study of shared clonotypes between healthy human individuals. Sequencing was performed with immunoSEQ multiplex PCR; in TCRdb, only in-frame clones are kept and a portion is missing. Among hundreds of thousands of clones listed, 95% to 96% were seen once. As defined, naive CD8 cells were CD45RO-negative and positively selected for CCR7, with terminally differentiated effector memory CD45RA+ cells excluded. Sequenced: naive CD8+ T cells sorted from blood. These receptor sequences come from a woman in her 30s in good health.

V usage is TRBV29-1 and J usage is TRBJ2-1; 8 bases match TRBD2. The CDR3 has 14 amino acids. CDR1 SQVTM and CDR2 ANQGSEA come from the germline V gene. V shed 2 bases, J shed 5 bases, and the junction held 5 bases outside the gene matches. CDR3 sequence reads: CSVETGGPHNEQFF. Here the CDR3 DNA reads TGCAGCGTTGAAACGGGAGGGCCACACAATGAGCAGTTCTTC.

The chain carries TRBV7-6 and TRBJ2-2; no definite D call. CDR1 and CDR2 (germline): SGHVS, FNYEAQ. The CDR3 is 14 amino acids. Trimming stripped 5 bases from V and 4 bases from J, with 11 bases between. The CDR3 loop is CASSPWMSTGELFF. The CDR3 region has the DNA TGTGCCAGCAGCCCGTGGATGTCCACCGGGGAGCTGTTTTTT.

This chain connects TRBV27 to TRBJ2-7; D is undetermined. The ends were cut back, 11 bases at V and 1 base at J, with 12 bases in the middle. The germline V gene encodes CDR1 MNHEY and CDR2 SMNVEV (reference sequence). The length of the CDR3 is 12 residues. The CDR3 nucleotides are TGTGCCTCATCCGGGCATTCCTACGAGCAGTACTTC. Its translation is CASSGHSYEQYF.

This clone was recorded only once. The genes are TRBV10-1 and TRBJ2-7, with 7 positions matching TRBD1. CDR3 length: 13 residues. J gave up 3 bases and V 4 bases, and 3 bases lay outside the gene matches. CDR1 WNHNN and CDR2 SYGVQD come from the germline V gene (reference sequence). CDR3 in DNA: TGCGCCAGCAGTGGGCCAGGGGGCTACGAGCAGTACTTC. This gives the protein CASSGPGGYEQYF.

The CDR3 region is CASTTLLENTGELFF. In DNA, the CDR3 is TGTGCCAGCACCACCCTACTCGAGAACACCGGGGAGCTGTTTTTT. V and J are TRBV13 and TRBJ2-2, with D uncertain. Per the germline V gene, CDR1 is PRHDT and CDR2 is FYEKMQ (reference sequence). Trimming removed 7 bases at V and 1 base at J, with 13 bases between. The length of the CDR3 is 15 residues.

As regards this clone: At one of its ends the junction is not consistent with the germline gene, which may arise from a read error. J is TRBJ1-5 and V is TRBV13; the D gene is possibly TRBD1 (5 bases). From germline, CDR1 is PRHDT and CDR2 FYEKMQ (reference sequence). The CDR3 sequence is 13 residues long. This CDR3 reads CASSVGQQQPQHF. The CDR3 bases are TGTGCCAGCAGCGTAGGACAACAGCAGCCCCAGCATTTT.

A single count supports this clone. The rearrangement joins TRBV13 to TRBJ2-5; possible D gene TRBD1, 6 bases. This CDR3 has 16 amino acids. Deletions cut 5 bases from V and 1 base from J, with 17 bases between. The germline V gene encodes CDR1 PRHDT and CDR2 FYEKMQ (reference sequence). Written as DNA, the CDR3 is TGTGCCAGCAGCCTCCGGACAGCTATCCCCCAAGAGACCCAGTACTTC. Translation gives CASSLRTAIPQETQYF.

The chain employs TRBV4-1 and TRBJ2-5; D possibly corresponds to TRBD1 (5 bases). The J call may be in error: the DNA end matches TRBJ2-7 better. The CDR3 contains 16 residues. CDR1 is MGHRA, CDR2 YSYEKL, per germline. CDR3 DNA: TGCGCCAGCAGCCAAGATTCGACGGTCAGGGCCTACGAGCAGTACTTC. Its protein is CASSQDSTVRAYEQYF.

The V gene is TRBV5-4, the J gene TRBJ2-1; D may match TRBD1 or TRBD2 (5 bases each). V shed 3 bases and J shed 0 bases, with 13 bases lying between them. The CDR3 length is 16 residues. CDR1 and CDR2 (germline): SGHNT, YYREEE (reference sequence). The CDR3 coding sequence is TGTGCCAGCAGCTCACCGGGACCAAGCTCCTACAATGAGCAGTTCTTC. This codes for CASSSPGPSSYNEQFF.

The rearrangement links TRBV27 to TRBJ2-1; 7 bases fit TRBD1. The J segment lost 7 bases and the V segment lost 5 bases, leaving 14 bases of the junction unmatched. Germline lookup yields CDR1 MNHEY and CDR2 SMNVEV (reference sequence). The CDR3 is 16 residues long. CDR3 sequence (DNA): TGTGCCAGCAGTACCTACACAGGGGTCCGCTCGAATGAGCAGTTCTTC. Translation gives CASSTYTGVRSNEQFF.